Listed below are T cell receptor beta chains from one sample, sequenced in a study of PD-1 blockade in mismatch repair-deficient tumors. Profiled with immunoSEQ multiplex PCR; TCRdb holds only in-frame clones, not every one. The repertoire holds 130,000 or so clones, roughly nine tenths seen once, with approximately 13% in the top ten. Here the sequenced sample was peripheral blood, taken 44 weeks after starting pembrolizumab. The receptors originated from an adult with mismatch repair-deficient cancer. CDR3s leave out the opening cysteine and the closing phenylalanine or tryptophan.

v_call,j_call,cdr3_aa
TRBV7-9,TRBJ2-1,ASTKREEGRHEQF
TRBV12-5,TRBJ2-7,ASGLSWQSRSLERDQEQQY
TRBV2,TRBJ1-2,ASSEQASYGYT
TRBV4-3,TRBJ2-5,ASSQALGSQGEGYETQY
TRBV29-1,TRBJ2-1,SVVTGTSGRASYNEQF
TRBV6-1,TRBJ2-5,ASSEGAGLETQY
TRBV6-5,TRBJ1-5,ASSYRPGSQWPQH
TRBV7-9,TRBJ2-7,ASSRDRNRLDYEQY
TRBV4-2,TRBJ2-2,AISDRGWQELF
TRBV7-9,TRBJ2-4,ASSPTWGAKNIQY
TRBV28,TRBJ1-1,ASRTGQGSSEAF
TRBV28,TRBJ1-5,ASSLLSTAASQPQH
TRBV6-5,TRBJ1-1,ASSYSGGLNTEAF
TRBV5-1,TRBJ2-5,ASSGRETQY
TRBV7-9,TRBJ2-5,ASSLETGGDQETQY
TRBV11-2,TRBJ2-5,ASRSPKEETQY
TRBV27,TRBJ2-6,ASSLGMANVLT
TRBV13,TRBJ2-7,ASSATGTGVEQY
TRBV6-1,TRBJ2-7,ASRPGQGFYEQY